The count of the clone carrying this TCR beta chain is one. Its antigen is unidentified. CDR1 and CDR2 from the germline V gene are KGHSH and LQKENI. The CDR3 spans 14 residues. Trimming took 4 bases from V and 6 from J, leaving 15 bases between them. This record belongs to a study of PD-1 blockade in classical Hodgkin lymphoma. Overall study findings and caveats: Exclusion was applied to patients who started nivolumab under 1 year after ASCT. Reported findings placed baseline TCR diversity lower in newly diagnosed patients (compared with healthy donors). It was among complete responders that baseline diversity resembled that of newly diagnosed patients.

Time point defined: cycle 4 day 1 (C4D1), after 6 weeks of nivolumab. Each of the patients experienced relapse following autologous stem cell transplantation, and their brentuximab vedotin exposure differed. Classification of best responses gave complete response, partial response or progressive disease. Profiled with immunoSEQ multiplex PCR; TCRdb holds only in-frame clones, not every one. This table has 25,000 to 35,000 clones, around 79% appearing once. The sequence derives from a human donor with classical Hodgkin lymphoma. The sample was peripheral blood mononuclear cells (PBMCs), taken before the fourth cycle of nivolumab. J is TRBJ1-1 and V is TRBV18, with a tentative D call TRBD1 (5 bases). The CDR3 coding sequence is TGTGCCAGCTCACGACCGGCTCAAGGGGCTGAAGCTTTCTTT. It codes for CASSRPAQGAEAFF.